One sample yielded the 26 T cell receptor beta chains listed below, sequenced in a study of blood T cells in healthy people across ages. With a J-beta primer mix and a sample-barcoded 5' primer, a second PCR ran 7 to 11 cycles. A single record per CDR3 protein comes from TCRdb applying MiXCR to the 5' RACE reads. The repertoire consists of about 800,000 distinct CDR3 sequences, with around 25% occurring once and the leading ten covering roughly 3.8%. These data were also reused for a study on T cells of mothers and their children.

Sequencing was performed on blood. The receptors originated from a boy between 10 and 17 years old in good health.

J is TRBJ2-7 and V is TRBV6-2 or TRBV6-3, with D possibly being TRBD1 or TRBD2 (5 bases each). The CDR3 has 15 amino acids. The V end lost 2 bases, the J end lost 4 bases, and 15 bases lay between the germline ends. CDR1 and CDR2 from the germline V gene are MNHEY and SVGEGT. The CDR3 sequence: CASSYVGAPGYEQYF. The CDR3 DNA sequence: TGTGCCAGCAGTTACGTCGGGGCGCCTGGATACGAGCAGTACTTC.

The chain combines TRBV4-3 with TRBJ1-1; D gene unclear. The CDR3 is 15 amino acids. V dropped 1 base and J dropped 0 bases, with 9 bases sitting between them. Germline V gives CDR1 LGHNA, CDR2 YSLEER. CDR3 DNA sequence: TGCGCCAGCAGCCAAGTGATGGGGATGAACACTGAAGCTTTCTTT. It specifies CASSQVMGMNTEAFF.

Worth noting for this clonotype: An end of the junction does not agree with germline; a read error may underlie this. The chain has TRBV12-3 or TRBV12-4 and TRBJ2-7, with TRBD2 as a possible D gene (5 bases). This CDR3 has 13 residues. The CDR3 sequence: CASSLGSSYGQYF. DNA for the CDR3: TGTGCCAGCAGTCTAGGGAGCTCCTACGGGCAGTACTTC.

This clonotype was picked up one time. A much larger clone lies a single base off, so this may be a read error. The gene calls are TRBV11-2 and TRBJ2-5; D is ambiguous. The CDR3 is 17 amino acids. Per the germline V gene, CDR1 is SGHAT and CDR2 is FQNNGV. V dropped 1 base and J dropped 4 bases, with 19 bases sitting between them. The CDR3, as DNA: TGTGCCAGCAGCTTAGGGCCGATGATAAACCTTCGAGAGACCCAGTACTTC. Amino acid sequence: CASSLGPMINLRETQYF.

The chain couples TRBV5-1 to TRBJ2-2, with 11 positions matching TRBD2. This CDR3 has 17 residues. Trimming cost V 4 bases and J 0 bases; bases outside gene matches: 5. Germline CDR1 is SGHRS and CDR2 is YFSETQ. This chain's CDR3 is CASSPTSGAPNTGELFF. The CDR3, as DNA: TGCGCCAGCAGCCCGACTAGCGGGGCCCCGAACACCGGGGAGCTGTTTTTT. Variable domain in full (rest from reference TRBV5-1 and TRBJ2-2): KAGVTQTPRYLIKTRGQQVTLSCSPISGHRSVSWYQQTPGQGLQFLFEYFSETQRNKGNFPGRFSGRQFSNSRSEMNVSTLELGDSALYLCASSPTSGAPNTGELFFGEGSRLTVL.

In its sample, this clonotype was seen a few times. The chain has TRBV25-1 and TRBJ2-5; TRBD2 agrees at 8 bases. The trim removed 2 bases at V and 4 bases at J, leaving 0 bases unmatched. The CDR3 has 13 residues. Germline CDR1 MGHDK, CDR2 SYGVNS. The CDR3 loop reads CASSEAGGETQYF. In DNA form, the CDR3 reads TGTGCCAGCAGTGAAGCGGGGGGAGAGACCCAGTACTTC. The full variable domain, with the rest looked up from reference TRBV25-1 and TRBJ2-5, is EADIYQTPRYLVIGTGKKITLECSQTMGHDKMYWYQQDPGMELHLIHYSYGVNSTEKGDLSSESTVSRIRTEHFPLTLESARPSHTSQYLCASSEAGGETQYFGPGTRLLVL.

The chain combines TRBV20-1 with TRBJ2-7, with D possibly matching TRBD1 (5 bases). CDR3 length: 12 amino acids. V lost 2 bases to trimming and J lost 7 bases, with 12 bases between them. Germline lookup yields CDR1 DFQATT and CDR2 SNEGSKA (reference sequence). The CDR3 loop is CSARRSGWEQYF. CDR3 nucleotide sequence: TGCAGTGCTAGACGGTCAGGGTGGGAGCAGTACTTC.

This clonotype came up a few times. The V call is TRBV28, the J call TRBJ2-5; TRBD2 matches 10 bases. The J call may be faulty, since TRBJ2-7 better matches the DNA end. The CDR3 consists of 14 residues. Germline lookup yields CDR1 MDHEN and CDR2 SYDVKM. The CDR3 bases are TGTGCCAGCACCTCTAGCGGGAGTGCGAACGAGCAGTACTTC. It specifies CASTSSGSANEQYF.

This rearrangement joins TRBV28 to TRBJ1-4, with 8 bases matching TRBD1. V was pared by 8 bases and J by 5 bases, with 13 bases of the junction left unmatched. The germline gives CDR1 MDHEN, CDR2 SYDVKM. This CDR3 contains 16 residues. The CDR3 sequence is CASLGTGVGRNEKLFF. CDR3 nucleotide sequence: TGTGCCAGCCTAGGGACAGGAGTGGGACGCAATGAAAAACTGTTTTTT. Drawing the rest from reference TRBV28 and TRBJ1-4, the complete variable domain is DVKVTQSSRYLVKRTGEKVFLECVQDMDHENMFWYRQDPGLGLRLIYFSYDVKMKEKGDIPEGYSVSREKKERFSLILESASTNQTSMYLCASLGTGVGRNEKLFFGSGTQLSVL.

The chain uses TRBV4-2 and TRBJ2-5; D perhaps matches TRBD1 (5 bases). Trimming stripped 1 base from V and 3 bases from J, with 15 bases between. Germline V lookup: CDR1 LGHNA, CDR2 YNFKEQ. The CDR3 contains 16 residues. For the CDR3, the DNA is TGTGCCAGCAGCCAAGCGGGTAGAACAGGTGAAGAGACCCAGTACTTC. It translates to CASSQAGRTGEETQYF.

There are a few counts of this clonotype. The chain couples TRBV7-2 to TRBJ2-2; TRBD2 matches 8 bases. The CDR3 contains 19 residues. Germline V gene data show CDR1 as SGHTA and CDR2 as FQGNSA. The V segment lost 6 bases and the J segment 4 bases; nucleotides outside the gene matches: 19. The CDR3 nucleotides are TGTGCCAGCAGACCGTTCGGGGGGGGCCTCCGTGTAGGCACCGGGGAGCTGTTTTTT. Its protein is CASRPFGGGLRVGTGELFF.

The sample holds a few counts of this clonotype. The chain links TRBV7-3 to TRBJ2-5; possibly TRBD1 for D (6 bases). CDR3 length: 15 residues. CDR1 and CDR2 (germline): SGHTA, FQGTGA. V gave up 1 base and J gave up 2 bases, with 11 bases separating them. As DNA, the CDR3 is TGTGCCAGCAGCTTAAAGGTCAGGGGACAAGAGACCCAGTACTTC. Translation: CASSLKVRGQETQYF.

This clonotype was found a few times. The chain couples TRBV7-3 to TRBJ2-5, with TRBD2 matching over 7 bases. V was pared by 5 bases and J by 4 bases, with 7 bases of the junction left unmatched. Germline values: CDR1 SGHTA, CDR2 FQGTGA. This CDR3 comprises 14 residues. The CDR3 nucleotides read TGTGCCAGCAGCCCATCGGGGGGTGCAGAGACCCAGTACTTC. It specifies CASSPSGGAETQYF.

V and J are TRBV20-1 and TRBJ2-7; 11 bases map to TRBD2. CDR1 is DFQATT and CDR2 is SNEGSKA in the germline V gene (reference sequence). The CDR3 runs to 15 residues. The V and J ends lost 6 bases and 0 bases, in that order; junction bases with no gene match: 7. The CDR3 DNA is TGCAGTGCCGGCGGTACTAGCGGGAGCTCCTACGAGCAGTACTTC. Its protein product is CSAGGTSGSSYEQYF.

V gene TRBV24-1 combines with J gene TRBJ2-1, with D unclear. From germline, CDR1 is KGHDR and CDR2 SFDVKD. The CDR3 has 14 residues. Trimming stripped 2 bases from V and 0 bases from J, with 4 bases between. The DNA of the CDR3 is TGTGCCACCAGTGATTCGAACTCCTACAATGAGCAGTTCTTC. Its translation: CATSDSNSYNEQFF.

This clonotype has a handful of counts. The chain joins TRBV7-9 to TRBJ2-5; tentatively, D is TRBD2 (5 bases). The length of the CDR3 is 13 residues. V gave up 0 bases and J gave up 11 bases, with 13 bases separating them. The germline V gene has CDR1 SEHNR and CDR2 FQNEAQ (reference sequence). CDR3 protein: CASSLAGVEEQYF. Written as DNA, the CDR3 is TGTGCCAGCAGCTTAGCGGGAGTCGAAGAGCAGTACTTC.

This sequence joins TRBV7-2 and TRBJ2-7; D tentatively reads TRBD1 or TRBD2 (5 bases each). Looked up from germline, CDR1 is SGHTA and CDR2 is FQGNSA. This CDR3 has 15 residues. V was cut by 0 bases and J by 1 base, with 10 bases left in between. CDR3 nucleotides: TGTGCCAGCAGCTTAGCCGGGACGGATTCCTACGAGCAGTACTTC. Encoded protein: CASSLAGTDSYEQYF.

In its sample, this clonotype was seen a few times. The CDR3: CSAPREGVYNEQFF. CDR3 DNA sequence: TGCAGTGCTCCGCGGGAGGGGGTCTACAATGAGCAGTTCTTC. This chain uses TRBV20-1 with TRBJ2-1, with TRBD2 identical over 9 bases. The length of the CDR3 is 14 residues. V shed 5 bases, J shed 3 bases, and the junction held 5 bases outside the gene matches. The germline gives CDR1 DFQATT, CDR2 SNEGSKA (reference sequence).

The V and J genes are TRBV3-1 and TRBJ2-3; D remains ambiguous. V gave up 2 bases and J gave up 1 base, with 10 bases separating them. This CDR3 region has 15 residues. The germline V gene encodes CDR1 LGHDT and CDR2 YNNKEL (reference sequence). CDR3 region: CASSQPRLGTDTQYF. As DNA, the CDR3 is TGTGCCAGCAGCCAACCCAGGCTAGGCACAGATACGCAGTATTTT.

V is TRBV15 and J is TRBJ2-1; D ambiguous. The CDR3 totals 13 residues. V lost 3 bases and J 0 bases, leaving 3 bases between the germline ends. The germline V gene has CDR1 LNHNV and CDR2 YYDKDF (reference sequence). CDR3 protein: CATSRSSYNEQFF. The CDR3 nucleotides are TGTGCCACCAGCAGGAGCTCCTACAATGAGCAGTTCTTC. Full variable domain (rest looked up from reference TRBV15 and TRBJ2-1): DAMVIQNPRYQVTQFGKPVTLSCSQTLNHNVMYWYQQKSSQAPKLLFHYYDKDFNNEADTPDNFQSRRPNTSFCFLDIRSPGLGDTAMYLCATSRSSYNEQFFGPGTRLTVL.

This rearrangement joins TRBV12-3 or TRBV12-4 to TRBJ2-7; 7 positions agree with TRBD2. The CDR3 is 14 amino acids. V was clipped by 3 bases and J by 5 bases; unmatched bases: 7. As DNA, the CDR3 is TGTGCCAGCAGTTTTGGGGGGGTTGGTAACGAGCAGTACTTC. It codes for CASSFGGVGNEQYF.

The rearrangement links TRBV9 to TRBJ2-7, with D perhaps being TRBD1 or TRBD2 (5 bases each). CDR1 is SGDLS and CDR2 is YYNGEE in the germline V gene. V was pared by 1 base and J by 3 bases, with 17 bases between. This CDR3 region has 16 residues. The CDR3 nucleotides are TGTGCCAGCAGCGTAACCCCCGGGACGGCGGACTACGAGCAGTACTTC. Translating gives CASSVTPGTADYEQYF.

This clonotype was observed a few times. The V call is TRBV14, the J call TRBJ1-1, with TRBD1 as a possible D gene (5 bases). Germline loops: CDR1 SGHDN, CDR2 FVKESK. The CDR3 has 15 amino acids. Trimming removed 0 bases from V and 4 bases from J, with 12 bases in between. The CDR3 spells CASSQDRVRATEAFF. Written as DNA, the CDR3 is TGTGCCAGCAGCCAAGACAGGGTGAGGGCCACTGAAGCTTTCTTT.

The V gene is TRBV11-2, the J gene TRBJ2-4; TRBD1 matches at 7 bases. V shed 2 bases and J 1 base; nucleotides not matched to a gene: 8. This CDR3 has 17 amino acids. Germline values: CDR1 SGHAT, CDR2 FQNNGV. Here the CDR3 DNA reads TGTGCCAGCAGCTTAATAAGACAGGGATCGGCCAAAAACATTCAGTACTTC. It is translated as CASSLIRQGSAKNIQYF.

The V call is TRBV4-1, the J call TRBJ2-3; D is possibly TRBD2 (6 bases). The germline V gene encodes CDR1 MGHRA and CDR2 YSYEKL. V was pared by 0 bases and J by 4 bases, with 14 bases between. The CDR3 has 16 residues. The DNA for the CDR3 is TGCGCCAGCAGCCAAGATTCACCACCGGGGGCAGATACGCAGTATTTT. Translated, it gives CASSQDSPPGADTQYF.

This clonotype was seen repeatedly, ten times or more. The chain combines TRBV4-1 with TRBJ1-4; D not resolved. This CDR3 spans 15 amino acids. Germline V gene sequence: CDR1 MGHRA, CDR2 YSYEKL. With 0 bases removed from V and 8 bases from J, the gap between germline ends came to 13 bases. This chain's CDR3 is CASSQDSGLKEKLFF. In nucleotides, the CDR3 is TGCGCCAGCAGCCAAGATTCCGGGTTGAAAGAAAAACTGTTTTTT.